The sequence of this T cell receptor (beta chain) was determined in a study of T cells in Graves' hyperthyroidism and ophthalmopathy. In the study overall: It was at initial diagnosis, before any treatment, that peripheral blood was collected. Regarding the study as a whole: Most thyroid clonotypes expanded above 0.001 appeared in blood too. Model predictions of ophthalmopathy came a median around 6.5 months before onset.

Amplification of TCR beta CDR3 regions was performed using RNA transcripts as template. Initially, a first-round RT-PCR of the TCR CDR3 employed the HTBI primer set. TCRdb reanalysed the multiplex PCR reads using MiXCR and keeps one entry per CDR3 protein. The table records roughly 650,000 distinct CDR3 sequences, about a sixth of them present only once. The CDR3 extends over 12 amino acids. Germline assignment: CDR1 SNHLY and CDR2 FYNNEI. Trimming removed 7 bases from V and 7 bases from J, with 11 bases in between. This clonotype occurred many times. Its antigen is not identified. The sample was blood. The source of this sequence is a woman between 40 and 50 years old with Graves' ophthalmopathy. The chain has TRBV2 and TRBJ2-1; a possible D gene is TRBD2 (6 bases). The CDR3 DNA is TGTGCCAGCACCTTGGGGGGAAATGAGCAGTTCTTC. This translates into CASTLGGNEQFF.